What follows are 5 T cell receptor beta chains derived from one specimen sequenced in a study of shared clonotypes between healthy human individuals. The data were produced by immunoSEQ multiplex PCR, yet TCRdb's version contains in-frame clones alone and is incomplete. This table holds some 2.1 million clones, around 96% found once. CD45RO negativity and positive selection for CCR7 defined naive CD8 cells, a population that excluded terminally differentiated effector memory CD45RA+ cells. The specimen sequenced was naive CD8+ T cells sorted from blood. These receptors were obtained from a man younger than 30 in good health.

The V gene is TRBV13, the J gene TRBJ2-7; 11 bases line up with TRBD2. Germline assignment: CDR1 PRHDT and CDR2 FYEKMQ (reference sequence). V was pared by 1 base and J by 5 bases, with 4 bases of the junction left unmatched. This CDR3 contains 15 residues. Here the CDR3 DNA reads TGTGCCAGCAGCTTAGAGTCTAGCGGGAGGAACGAGCAGTACTTC. Translating it yields CASSLESSGRNEQYF.

The chain links TRBV4-1 to TRBJ2-7, with 7 bases fitting TRBD2. The CDR3 runs 15 residues. J was trimmed by 8 bases and V by 0 bases; bases with no gene match: 10. Germline values: CDR1 MGHRA, CDR2 YSYEKL. The CDR3 sequence: CASSQDTGLTTKQYF. CDR3 in DNA: TGCGCCAGCAGCCAAGATACGGGACTAACCACCAAGCAGTACTTC.

The chain is built from TRBV7-9 and TRBJ2-5; 7 positions match TRBD2. The junction had 16 bases not matched to a gene; V was cut back by 5 bases and J by 7 bases. Germline V CDR1 and CDR2: SEHNR, FQNEAQ (reference sequence). CDR3 length: 16 residues. CDR3 coding DNA: TGTGCCAGCAGCACCATCCCCCAGAGTCGCGGGGGGACCCAGTACTTC. Translation: CASSTIPQSRGGTQYF.

This clone has a single count. J is TRBJ2-7 and V is TRBV2, with TRBD2 as a possible D gene (6 bases). This CDR3 is 13 amino acids long. Germline CDR1 is SNHLY and CDR2 is FYNNEI. The V gene lost 7 bases and the J gene lost 4 bases, with 14 bases spanning the gap. CDR3 sequence (DNA): TGTGCCAGCAAGACTAGGCTCGTATACGAGCAGTACTTC. Translating it yields CASKTRLVYEQYF.

The chain recombines TRBV6-1 with TRBJ2-7; 7 positions agree with TRBD1. The V segment lost 10 bases and the J segment 4 bases; nucleotides outside the gene matches: 7. Germline assignment: CDR1 MNHNS and CDR2 SASEGT. CDR3 size: 12 residues. CDR3 amino acids: CATQQGTYEQYF. The CDR3, as DNA: TGTGCCACCCAACAGGGGACATACGAGCAGTACTTC.